This TCR beta chain originates from a study of cytotoxic CD8 clonotypes in ibrutinib-treated CLL. CDR1 is MDHEN, CDR2 SYDVKM, per germline. J was trimmed by 10 bases and V by 5 bases; bases with no gene match: 9. There are 14 residues in the CDR3. The TCR beta libraries used around 2.2 micrograms of genomic DNA that came from cryopreserved PBMCs. Deep sequencing aimed at 1 in 200,000 to 1 in 1 million T cells' resolution. Data came from immunoSEQ multiplex PCR; TCRdb stores just in-frame clones and leaves some out. The table has a few hundred thousand clones, around four fifths seen once. The sample was PBMCs, taken before ibrutinib treatment. This chain uses TRBV28 with TRBJ2-1, with TRBD2 identical over 9 bases. The receptor was isolated from a human donor with chronic lymphocytic leukemia. CDR3 residues: CASSVAGVEGEQFF. CDR3 bases: TGTGCCAGCAGTGTAGCGGGAGTGGAGGGAGAGCAGTTCTTC.